The subject of this entry is one TCR beta chain. The antigen is undetermined. The germline V and J ends were trimmed by 6 bases and 7 bases, with 9 bases remaining between them. CDR1 is SNHLY, CDR2 FYNNEI, per germline. CDR3 length equals 11 residues. The data are from a study of T cell responses to AZD1222 COVID-19 vaccine. Study-wide results and limits: White British people made up most donors, females outnumbered males, and clonal diversity was possibly underestimated.

Some clones are missing from TCRdb's copy, which holds only in-frame ones; the method was immunoSEQ multiplex PCR. The sample carries approximately 100,000 clones, 85% to 90% recorded once. The receptor comes from an adult in good health. Material: peripheral blood, obtained on day 0 of AZD1222 vaccination. The chain has TRBV2 and TRBJ1-1, with D possibly TRBD1 on 5 matching bases. The CDR3 is CASRQGDEAFF. CDR3 nucleotides: TGTGCCAGCAGGCAGGGAGATGAAGCTTTCTTT. Filled out from reference TRBV2 and TRBJ1-1, the complete variable domain reads EPEVTQTPSHQVTQMGQEVILRCVPISNHLYFYWYRQILGQKVEFLVSFYNNEISEKSEIFDDQFSVERPDGSNFTLKIRSTKLEDSAMYFCASRQGDEAFFGQGTRLTVV.